This is a list of T cell receptor beta chains from one sample in a study of T cell responses to AZD1222 COVID-19 vaccine. Clones were read by immunoSEQ multiplex PCR, and TCRdb kept only the in-frame ones, dropping some. The sample holds roughly 110,000 clones, under 95% seen once. The source material was peripheral blood, sampled 28 days after the second AZD1222 dose. Every receptor here comes from an adult who received the AZD1222 COVID-19 vaccine. The CDR3 runs from the conserved cysteine through the conserved F or W. Each record gives: J gene, CDR3 length, V gene, clone size, D gene, CDR3 protein, CDR3 DNA. A D gene is named only where the DNA matches it firmly. For some rows the clone size is stated as once, few or many, or as a class when expanded; others skip it.

>TRBJ1-3|16|TRBV7-9|-|-
CASSPGTFNSGNTIYF
TGTGCCAGCAGCCCCGGGACCTTTAACTCTGGAAACACCATATATTTT
>TRBJ2-7|11|TRBV20-1|-|-
CSTSGSYEQYF
-
>TRBJ2-1|14|TRBV6-4|-|TRBD1
CASSVGTGGTEQFF
TGTGCCAGCAGTGTCGGGACAGGGGGGACTGAGCAGTTCTTC
>TRBJ1-2|13|TRBV27|-|-
CASSSGTIYGYTF
TGTGCCAGCAGCTCCGGGACAATCTATGGCTACACCTTC
>TRBJ1-6|15|TRBV5-4|-|-
CASSLWSSYNSPLHF
TGTGCCAGCAGCTTATGGAGCTCCTATAATTCACCCCTCCACTTT
>TRBJ1-4|18|TRBV21-1|-|-
CASSKNGLIKGGGEKLFF
TGTGCCAGCAGCAAAAACGGGCTTATAAAGGGGGGTGGAGAAAAACTGTTTTTT
>TRBJ2-3|11|TRBV30|-|-
CASRGTDTQYF
TGTGCCAGTAGGGGTACAGATACGCAGTATTTT
>TRBJ2-7|15|TRBV7-2|-|TRBD2
CASSELAGGPNEQYF
TGTGCCAGCAGCGAACTAGCGGGAGGGCCAAACGAGCAGTACTTC
>TRBJ2-7|14|TRBV5-6|-|TRBD2
CASSLGSGTYEQYF
TGTGCCAGCAGCTTGGGTAGCGGGACCTACGAGCAGTACTTC
>TRBJ2-7|14|TRBV6-5|-|-
CASSSARGHYEQYF
TGTGCCAGCAGTTCCGCGCGTGGCCACTACGAGCAGTACTTC
>TRBJ1-2|12|TRBV5-1|-|-
CASSPRGDGYTF
TGCGCCAGCAGCCCTAGAGGGGATGGCTACACCTTC
>TRBJ2-7|13|TRBV11-2|-|TRBD2
CASSPGTTSEQYF
TGTGCCAGCAGCCCCGGGACTACCTCGGAGCAGTACTTC
>TRBJ2-1|14|TRBV6-5|-|TRBD2
CATRSGGAYNEQFF
TGTGCCACCAGAAGCGGGGGGGCATACAATGAGCAGTTCTTC
>TRBJ2-3|14|TRBV5-4|-|-
CASSLPGGADTQYF
TGTGCCAGCAGCTTGCCTGGAGGCGCAGATACGCAGTATTTT
>TRBJ1-1|13|TRBV9|-|-
CASSVGTDTEAFF
TGTGCCAGCAGCGTAGGAACAGACACTGAAGCTTTCTTT
>TRBJ2-1|14|TRBV5-6|-|TRBD2
CASSSGLAGVLQFF
TGTGCCAGCAGCTCGGGACTAGCGGGAGTATTGCAGTTCTTC
>TRBJ2-3|11|TRBV6-6|-|-
CASTAQNTQYF
TGTGCCAGCACGGCGCAGAATACGCAGTATTTT
>TRBJ1-5|19|TRBV15|-|TRBD1
CATSRGRDRASRGNQPQHF
TGTGCCACCAGCAGAGGTAGGGACAGGGCGTCGAGAGGCAATCAGCCCCAGCATTTT
>TRBJ2-1|15|TRBV7-8|-|TRBD1
CASSRRTGGYNEQFF
TGTGCCAGCAGCCGAAGGACAGGGGGGTACAATGAGCAGTTCTTC
>TRBJ1-3|16|TRBV28|-|TRBD1
CASSLDRVGSGNTIYF
TGTGCCAGCAGTTTGGACAGGGTCGGGTCTGGAAACACCATATATTTT
>TRBJ1-1|14|TRBV7-2|-|TRBD1
CASSLGGGLTEAFF
TGTGCCAGCAGCTTAGGAGGGGGCTTGACTGAAGCTTTCTTT
>TRBJ2-7|11|TRBV28|-|-
CASGPGYEQYF
TGTGCCAGCGGGCCAGGCTACGAGCAGTACTTC
>TRBJ1-1|14|TRBV7-8|-|-
CASSLERQATEAFF
TGTGCCAGCAGCTTAGAAAGACAGGCCACTGAAGCTTTCTTT
>TRBJ2-2|17|TRBV9|-|TRBD1
CASSPTGTGFIVGELFF
TGTGCCAGCAGCCCCACCGGGACAGGGTTTATCGTCGGGGAGCTGTTTTTT
>TRBJ1-1|15|TRBV7-2|-|-
CASSLVSGPGTEAFF
TGTGCCAGCAGCTTAGTTTCGGGTCCTGGCACTGAAGCTTTCTTT
>TRBJ2-3|14|TRBV5-1|-|TRBD1
CASSSGTGGDTQYF
TGCGCCAGCAGCTCCGGGACAGGGGGAGATACGCAGTATTTT
>TRBJ1-2|13|TRBV19|-|-
CASSDDRYYGYTF
TGTGCCAGTAGTGACGACCGATACTATGGCTACACCTTC
>TRBJ2-7|15|TRBV7-6|once|-
CASSLEPGEGDEQYF
TGTGCCAGCAGCTTAGAACCAGGCGAGGGGGACGAGCAGTACTTC
>TRBJ2-7|14|TRBV9|-|-
CASRRGHYAYEQYF
TGTGCCAGCAGAAGGGGACACTATGCCTACGAGCAGTACTTC
>TRBJ2-3|15|TRBV7-9|-|TRBD1
CASSIRQGSTDTQYF
TGTGCCAGCAGCATTCGACAGGGTAGTACAGATACGCAGTATTTT
>TRBJ2-1|15|TRBV24-1|-|TRBD2
CATSAGSGTNNEQFF
TGTGCCACCAGTGCGGGGAGCGGGACCAACAATGAGCAGTTCTTC
>TRBJ1-3|15|TRBV9|once|-
CASSVDRSSGNTIYF
TGTGCCAGCAGCGTAGACCGGAGCTCTGGAAACACCATATATTTT
>TRBJ2-7|13|TRBV6-5|-|-
CASTRQRQGEQYF
TGTGCCAGCACCAGGCAGCGTCAAGGGGAGCAGTACTTC
>TRBJ2-7|11|TRBV30|-|-
CALQEAYEQYF
TGTGCCCTCCAGGAGGCCTACGAGCAGTACTTC
>TRBJ2-3|17|TRBV5-1|-|TRBD2
CASSAGTSGGVTDTQYF
TGCGCCAGCAGCGCTGGGACTAGCGGGGGGGTCACAGATACGCAGTATTTT
>TRBJ2-4|18|TRBV6-6|-|TRBD1
CASSPTGGGLFAKNIQYF
TGTGCCAGCAGTCCGACAGGGGGGGGCCTATTTGCCAAAAACATTCAGTACTTC
>TRBJ2-1|16|TRBV2|-|TRBD2
CASSRSGDPSYNEQFF
TGTGCCAGCAGTAGGAGCGGGGACCCCTCCTACAATGAGCAGTTCTTC
>TRBJ1-3|15|TRBV5-4|-|-
CASSLEGGSGNTIYF
TGTGCCAGCAGCTTGGAGGGGGGATCTGGAAACACCATATATTTT
>TRBJ2-1|12|TRBV1|-|-
CTSSQGYYRGFF
TGCACCAGCAGCCAAGGTTACTACCGTGGGTTCTTC
>TRBJ1-1|15|TRBV19|-|-
CASIGGEVLNTEAFF
TGTGCCAGTATTGGGGGGGAGGTGCTGAACACTGAAGCTTTCTTT
>TRBJ1-2|14|TRBV9|-|TRBD1
CASSSGTDNYGYTF
TGTGCCAGCAGCTCCGGGACAGATAACTATGGCTACACCTTC
>TRBJ2-7|14|TRBV7-9|-|-
CASSPMGGPYEQYF
TGTGCCAGCAGCCCCATGGGGGGGCCCTACGAGCAGTACTTC